This T cell receptor beta chain was captured in a study of PD-1 blockade in classical Hodgkin lymphoma. The patients all showed relapse after autologous stem cell transplantation, while their brentuximab vedotin exposure varied. Complete response, partial response or progressive disease made up the best responses. CDR3 length: 17 amino acids. Germline V lookup: CDR1 SGHNT, CDR2 YENEEA. V was cut by 5 bases and J by 4 bases, with 21 bases left in between. Notes on this clone: The antigen is undetermined.

Sequenced by immunoSEQ multiplex PCR; TCRdb stores in-frame clones only, minus some. The data hold 20,000 to 25,000 clones, with about two thirds observed a single time. Whole-study results and caveats: Compared with healthy donors, newly diagnosed patients reportedly showed lower baseline TCR diversity. Whoever responded completely had baseline diversity much like that seen in newly diagnosed patients.

The source was peripheral blood mononuclear cells (PBMCs), collected at baseline. The TCR was taken from a human donor with classical Hodgkin lymphoma. This chain joins TRBV11-3 and TRBJ2-1; possible D gene TRBD2, 6 bases. Here the CDR3 reads CASSRGAQLGGYNEQFF. DNA for the CDR3: TGTGCCAGCAGCCGAGGGGCCCAACTCGGGGGTTACAATGAGCAGTTCTTC.